These T cell receptor beta chains were read from a single sample in a study of blood T cells in healthy people across ages. TCRdb used MiXCR to reprocess the 5' RACE reads, holding one entry per CDR3 protein. The sample contains about a million distinct CDR3 sequences, roughly 50% of which appear only once. Sequencing was done on a sample of blood. The receptors here all came from a man aged 25 to 40 in good health. CDR3s include the opening cysteine and the closing phenylalanine or tryptophan. The order of the fields is clone size, D gene, V gene, J gene, CDR3 protein, CDR3 DNA. D genes are given only for firm matches. Some rows have no size entry. The others give once, few or many, or a class for an expanded clone.

clone_size: many; d_call: -; v_call: TRBV2; j_call: TRBJ2-1; cdr3_aa: CASKDSDSYNEQFF; cdr3_nt: TGTGCCAGCAAAGACAGCGACTCCTACAATGAGCAGTTCTTC
clone_size: -; d_call: -; v_call: TRBV10-3; j_call: TRBJ1-2; cdr3_aa: CAISELGGSNYGYTF; cdr3_nt: TGTGCCATCAGTGAGCTCGGGGGCTCCAACTATGGCTACACCTTC
clone_size: -; d_call: TRBD2; v_call: TRBV20-1; j_call: TRBJ2-7; cdr3_aa: CSARDGDPGLAVTYEQYF; cdr3_nt: TGCAGTGCTAGAGATGGGGACCCCGGGCTAGCGGTAACCTACGAGCAGTACTTC
clone_size: few; d_call: -; v_call: TRBV3-1; j_call: TRBJ1-1; cdr3_aa: CASSQEENTEAFF; cdr3_nt: TGTGCCAGCAGCCAAGAGGAGAACACTGAAGCTTTCTTT
clone_size: -; d_call: -; v_call: TRBV6-5; j_call: TRBJ2-7; cdr3_aa: CASSDGAGVGNEQYF; cdr3_nt: TGTGCCAGCAGCGACGGGGCAGGGGTTGGTAATGAGCAGTACTTC
clone_size: -; d_call: TRBD1; v_call: TRBV7-9; j_call: TRBJ2-5; cdr3_aa: CASSLGRGLEETQYF; cdr3_nt: TGTGCCAGCAGCTTAGGCAGGGGGCTAGAAGAGACCCAGTACTTC
clone_size: few; d_call: TRBD1; v_call: TRBV20-1; j_call: TRBJ1-1; cdr3_aa: CSARDAKTGAAFF; cdr3_nt: TGCAGTGCTAGAGACGCTAAGACAGGGGCAGCTTTCTTT
clone_size: few; d_call: TRBD1; v_call: TRBV2; j_call: TRBJ1-5; cdr3_aa: CASSRTGRNQPQHF; cdr3_nt: TGTGCCAGCAGTCGGACAGGACGCAATCAGCCCCAGCATTTT
clone_size: -; d_call: -; v_call: TRBV4-3; j_call: TRBJ2-3; cdr3_aa: CASSQDLGSNTQYF; cdr3_nt: TGCGCCAGCAGCCAAGATCTGGGGAGCAATACGCAGTATTTT
clone_size: -; d_call: -; v_call: TRBV6-6; j_call: TRBJ2-5; cdr3_aa: CASWRETQYF; cdr3_nt: TGTGCCAGCTGGCGGGAGACCCAGTACTTC
clone_size: few; d_call: -; v_call: TRBV4-1; j_call: TRBJ1-6; cdr3_aa: CASSLRQDPNNSPLHF; cdr3_nt: TGCGCCAGCAGCCTCCGACAGGACCCCAATAATTCACCCCTCCACTTT
clone_size: few; d_call: -; v_call: TRBV2; j_call: TRBJ2-3; cdr3_aa: CASLGGAHYDSSTDTQYF; cdr3_nt: TGTGCCAGCCTGGGGGGGGCGCACTATGATTCGTCCACAGATACGCAGTATTTT
clone_size: -; d_call: -; v_call: TRBV7-2; j_call: TRBJ2-7; cdr3_aa: CASSFTGTLYEQYF; cdr3_nt: TGTGCCAGCAGCTTTACAGGGACACTCTACGAGCAGTACTTC
clone_size: once; d_call: -; v_call: TRBV4-3; j_call: TRBJ2-6; cdr3_aa: CASSQEAGRISGANVLTF; cdr3_nt: TGCGCCAGCAGCCAAGAGGCGGGCCGAATCTCTGGGGCCAACGTCCTGACTTTC
clone_size: once; d_call: -; v_call: TRBV5-4; j_call: TRBJ1-2; cdr3_aa: CASSSRGGQNYGYTF; cdr3_nt: TGTGCCAGCAGCTCCCGGGGGGGGCAAAACTATGGCTACACCTTC